This TCR beta chain was obtained from a study of shared clonotypes between healthy human individuals. Study-level points and caveats: Generation probabilities were higher for clonotypes shared across all four sorted-subset donors than for unshared ones.

Deep level was the assay's run setting. Each cell subset's genomic DNA was divided evenly among several immunoSEQ plates. Measured with immunoSEQ multiplex PCR; TCRdb has only the in-frame clones, and not every one. The table shows hundreds of thousands of clones, with around 72% occurring only once. This clone appeared a single time. Its antigen is as yet unknown. Germline V CDR1 and CDR2: KGHSH, LQKENI. The CDR3 loop spans 14 amino acids. Trimming removed 1 base at V and 9 bases at J, with 13 bases between. Every donor was a Caucasian adult from Nashville, Tennessee. The chain is built from TRBV18 and TRBJ2-1; TRBD2 is a possible D gene (5 bases). The source material was memory CD4+ T cells sorted from blood. The subset is: CD45RA-negative fraction. This TCR was sampled from a woman in her 30s in good health. The CDR3: CASSPRRDQAEQFF. In DNA form, the CDR3 reads TGTGCCAGCTCACCACGCCGGGATCAGGCTGAGCAGTTCTTC.